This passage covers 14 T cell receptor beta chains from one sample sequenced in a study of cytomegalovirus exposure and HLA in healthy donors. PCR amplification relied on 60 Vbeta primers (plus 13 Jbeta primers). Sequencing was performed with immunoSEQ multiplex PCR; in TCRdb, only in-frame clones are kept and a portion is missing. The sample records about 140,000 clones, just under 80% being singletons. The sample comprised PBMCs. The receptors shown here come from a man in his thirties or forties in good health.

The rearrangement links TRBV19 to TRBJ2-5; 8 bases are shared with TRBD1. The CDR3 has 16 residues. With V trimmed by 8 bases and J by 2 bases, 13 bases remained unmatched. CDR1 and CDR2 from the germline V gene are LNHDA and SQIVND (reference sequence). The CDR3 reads CASHRTFGTGQETQYF. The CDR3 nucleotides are TGTGCCAGTCATAGGACCTTTGGGACAGGTCAAGAGACCCAGTACTTC.

As DNA, the CDR3 is TGCGCCACCACGCCGGGGGAGTTATTCGGCTACACCTTC. It is translated as CATTPGELFGYTF. The chain has TRBV5-1 and TRBJ1-2, with a tentative D call TRBD1 (5 bases). Trimming took off 9 bases at V and 8 bases at J, with 20 bases between the two ends. From germline, CDR1 is SGHRS and CDR2 YFSETQ. The CDR3 runs to 13 residues.

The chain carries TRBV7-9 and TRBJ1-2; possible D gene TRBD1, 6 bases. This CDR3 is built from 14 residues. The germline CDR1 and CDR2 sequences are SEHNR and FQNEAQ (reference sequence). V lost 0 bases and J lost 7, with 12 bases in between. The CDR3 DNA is TGTGCCAGCAGCTTAGCCACAGGGTTCGGTGGCTACACCTTC. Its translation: CASSLATGFGGYTF.

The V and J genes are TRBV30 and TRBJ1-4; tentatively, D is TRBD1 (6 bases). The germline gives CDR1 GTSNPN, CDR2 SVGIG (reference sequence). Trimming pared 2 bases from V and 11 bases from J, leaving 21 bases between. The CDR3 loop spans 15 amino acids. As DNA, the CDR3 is TGTGCCTGGAGTCGCAAACAGGGTCCGAATGGGAAACTGTTTTTT. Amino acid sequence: CAWSRKQGPNGKLFF.

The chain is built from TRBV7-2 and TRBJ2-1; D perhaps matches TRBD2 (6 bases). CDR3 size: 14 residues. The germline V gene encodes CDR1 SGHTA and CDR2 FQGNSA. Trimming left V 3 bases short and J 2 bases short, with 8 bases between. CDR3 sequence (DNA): TGTGCCAGCAGCTTCGGGAGACCCTACAATGAGCAGTTCTTC. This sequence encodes CASSFGRPYNEQFF.

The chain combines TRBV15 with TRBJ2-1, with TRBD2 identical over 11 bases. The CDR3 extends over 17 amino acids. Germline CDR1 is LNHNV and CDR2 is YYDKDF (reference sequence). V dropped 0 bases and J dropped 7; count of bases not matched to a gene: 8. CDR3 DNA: TGTGCCACCAGCAGAGATTTGGCTAGCGGGAGGAATAATGAGCAGTTCTTC. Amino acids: CATSRDLASGRNNEQFF.

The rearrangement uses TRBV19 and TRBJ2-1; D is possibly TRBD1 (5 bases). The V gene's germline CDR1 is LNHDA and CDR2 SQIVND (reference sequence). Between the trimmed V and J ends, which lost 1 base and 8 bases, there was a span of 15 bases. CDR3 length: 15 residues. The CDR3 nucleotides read TGTGCCAGTAGTATAGTTGGACACTCCCGGGATGAGCAGTTCTTC. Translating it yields CASSIVGHSRDEQFF.

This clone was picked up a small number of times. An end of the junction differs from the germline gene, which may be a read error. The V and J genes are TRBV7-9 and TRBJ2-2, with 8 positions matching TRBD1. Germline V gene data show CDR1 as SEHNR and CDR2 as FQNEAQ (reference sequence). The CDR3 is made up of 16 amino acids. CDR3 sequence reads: CSSSPTQGADTGELFF. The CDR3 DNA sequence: TGTTCCAGCAGCCCAACTCAGGGGGCAGACACCGGGGAGCTGTTTTTT.

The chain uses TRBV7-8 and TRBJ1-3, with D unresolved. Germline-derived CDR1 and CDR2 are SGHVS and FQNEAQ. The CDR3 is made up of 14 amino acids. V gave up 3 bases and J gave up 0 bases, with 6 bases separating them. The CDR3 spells CASSLRLSGNTIYF. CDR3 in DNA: TGTGCCAGCAGCTTGCGCCTCTCTGGAAACACCATATATTTT.

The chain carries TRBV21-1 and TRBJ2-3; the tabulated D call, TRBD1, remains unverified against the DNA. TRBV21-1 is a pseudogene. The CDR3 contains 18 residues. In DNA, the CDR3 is TGTGCCAGCAGCAAAGGAGTCAGGGACAGGACAAGCACAGATACGCAGTATTTT. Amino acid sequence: CASSKGVRDRTSTDTQYF.

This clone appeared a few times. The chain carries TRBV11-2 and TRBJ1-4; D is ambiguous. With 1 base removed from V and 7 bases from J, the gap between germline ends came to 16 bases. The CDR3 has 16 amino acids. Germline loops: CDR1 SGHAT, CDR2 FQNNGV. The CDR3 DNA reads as TGTGCCAGCAGCTTAGGCCTCGGAACAGACGGTGAAAAACTGTTTTTT. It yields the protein CASSLGLGTDGEKLFF.

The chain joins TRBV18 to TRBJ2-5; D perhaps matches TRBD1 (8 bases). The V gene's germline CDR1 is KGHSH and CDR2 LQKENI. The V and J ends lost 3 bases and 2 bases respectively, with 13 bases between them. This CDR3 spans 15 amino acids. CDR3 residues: CASSPNRGGQETQYF. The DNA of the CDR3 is TGTGCCAGCTCACCCAACAGGGGGGGACAAGAGACCCAGTACTTC. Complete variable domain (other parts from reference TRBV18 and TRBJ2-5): NAGVMQNPRHLVRRRGQEARLRCSPMKGHSHVYWYRQLPEEGLKFMVYLQKENIIDESGMPKERFSAEFPKEGPSILRIQQVVRGDSAAYFCASSPNRGGQETQYFGPGTRLLVL.

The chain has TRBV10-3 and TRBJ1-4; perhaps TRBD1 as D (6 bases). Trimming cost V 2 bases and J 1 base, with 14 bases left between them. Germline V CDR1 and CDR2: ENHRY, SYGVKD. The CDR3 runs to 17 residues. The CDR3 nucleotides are TGTGCCATCAGTGAGGGACAGCCAACGGGAACTAATGAAAAACTGTTTTTT. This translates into CAISEGQPTGTNEKLFF.

DNA for the CDR3: TGTGCCAGCACCGTACGGGCAGGGTCGGGCACTGAAGCTTTCTTT. It yields the protein CASTVRAGSGTEAFF. The genes are TRBV27 and TRBJ1-1; D perhaps matches TRBD1 (5 bases). Per germline, CDR1 MNHEY and CDR2 SMNVEV (reference sequence). The CDR3 length is 15 residues. Trimming removed 7 bases from V and 4 bases from J, with 19 bases in between.